This TCR beta chain stems from a study of blood T cell repertoires in COVID-19. Overall study: Donors in the United States, Italy and Spain gave samples during acute or convalescent COVID-19.

Unmatched junction bases numbered 4, after V lost 3 bases and J lost 0 bases. This CDR3 contains 15 residues. The V gene's germline CDR1 is LGHDT and CDR2 YNNKEL (reference sequence). Cohort placement rested on clinical history that participants reported themselves. Using immunoSEQ multiplex PCR, the repertoire was profiled, and TCRdb retains in-frame clones only, with some absent. This sample has a few hundred thousand clones, with roughly 90% found just once. Sequencing used PBMCs or T cells enriched from blood (not recorded which). This receptor was identified in a woman aged 30 to 39 who had been exposed to COVID-19. The chain joins TRBV3-1 (or the pseudogene TRBV3-2) to TRBJ1-1; the match to TRBD1 covers 7 bases. In nucleotides, the CDR3 is TGTGCCAGCAGCCACCGGACAGGAATGAACACTGAAGCTTTCTTT. It is translated as CASSHRTGMNTEAFF.